Listed below are T cell receptor beta chains from one sample, sequenced in a study of blood T cell repertoires in COVID-19. Only in-frame clones appear in the TCRdb table, and some are missing; sequencing was by immunoSEQ multiplex PCR. The sample contains 40,000 or so clones, around three quarters of which appear only once. Sample: peripheral blood. The receptors come from a man at least 80 years old with acute or convalescent COVID-19. CDR3s include the opening cysteine and the closing phenylalanine or tryptophan. D genes are given only for firm matches. Expanded clones get a size class; other rows say once, few or many, or leave the size out.

>TRBV12-3/TRBV12-4|few|.|TRBJ1-1
CASSFQLNTEAFF
TGTGCCAGCAGTTTTCAGTTGAACACTGAAGCTTTCTTT
>TRBV11-2|.|TRBD2|TRBJ2-3
CASSPSGGRRTDTQYF
TGTGCCAGCAGCCCTTCTGGCGGGAGGCGGACAGATACGCAGTATTTT
>TRBV19|few|TRBD1|TRBJ1-1
CASSIHRGTEAFF
TGTGCCAGTAGTATACACAGGGGAACTGAAGCTTTCTTT
>TRBV27|few|TRBD2|TRBJ2-7
CASSLSTSGREQYF
TGTGCCAGCAGTTTATCGACTAGCGGGAGGGAGCAGTACTTC
>TRBV5-6|.|.|TRBJ2-4
CASSPEFGTGAKNIQYF
TGTGCCAGCAGCCCGGAGTTTGGTACAGGGGCCAAAAACATTCAGTACTTC
>TRBV28|once|TRBD2|TRBJ2-7
CASSTDGTTYEQYF
TGTGCCAGCAGCACCGACGGGACTACCTACGAGCAGTACTTC
>TRBV9|.|.|TRBJ2-1
CASAMGAGETYNEQFF
TGTGCCAGCGCCATGGGGGCGGGAGAGACGTACAATGAGCAGTTCTTC
>TRBV7-8|.|TRBD1|TRBJ2-7
CASSVWTGRNEQYF
TGTGCCAGCAGCGTTTGGACAGGGAGGAACGAGCAGTACTTC
>TRBV24-1|few|TRBD1|TRBJ2-2
CATSTGGPTGELFF
TGTGCCACCAGCACAGGGGGCCCTACCGGGGAGCTGTTTTTT
>TRBV5-4|few|.|TRBJ2-7
CASSWRSPPYEQYF
TGTGCCAGCAGCTGGCGGAGCCCACCCTACGAGCAGTACTTC
>TRBV28|.|TRBD1|TRBJ2-7
CASSLYGTASYEQYF
TGTGCCAGCAGTTTATATGGGACAGCCTCCTACGAGCAGTACTTC
>TRBV7-8|.|.|TRBJ2-1
CASSFRRQVGLNEQFF
TGTGCCAGCAGCTTTCGTCGACAGGTCGGCCTCAATGAGCAGTTCTTC
>TRBV29-1|.|.|TRBJ2-1
CSVEDLRAGEQFF
TGCAGCGTTGAAGATTTAAGAGCAGGGGAGCAGTTCTTC
>TRBV27|many|.|TRBJ1-6
CASSSGSYNSPLHF
TGTGCCAGCAGTTCCGGGTCTTATAATTCACCCCTCCACTTT
>TRBV7-9|.|TRBD2|TRBJ2-1
CASSLKGLADYNEQFF
TGTGCCAGCAGCTTAAAAGGACTAGCGGATTACAATGAGCAGTTCTTC
>TRBV29-1|.|.|TRBJ1-1
CSVEDWTDTEAFF
TGCAGCGTTGAAGATTGGACAGACACTGAAGCTTTCTTT
>TRBV7-8|few|TRBD2|TRBJ2-7
CASSLVLAGIYEQYF
TGTGCCAGCAGCTTAGTTCTAGCGGGAATTTACGAGCAGTACTTC
>TRBV29-1|.|.|TRBJ2-1
CSVLSGSSSYNEQFF
TGCAGCGTTCTCTCCGGGAGTAGCTCCTACAATGAGCAGTTCTTC
>TRBV2|few|.|TRBJ1-5
CASSVEQGRQPQHF
TGTGCCAGCAGTGTTGAACAGGGCCGACAGCCCCAGCATTTT
>TRBV18|.|.|TRBJ1-1
CASSPSLNTEAFF
TGTGCCAGCTCACCCTCCTTGAACACTGAAGCTTTCTTT
>TRBV19|.|TRBD1|TRBJ1-5
CASSRTGDNQPQHF
TGTGCCAGTAGTCGGACAGGGGACAATCAGCCCCAGCATTTT
>TRBV11-2|.|TRBD1|TRBJ2-1
CASSLRTGDYNEQFF
TGTGCCAGCAGCTTACGGACAGGGGACTACAATGAGCAGTTCTTC
>TRBV29-1|.|TRBD2|TRBJ2-3
CSVEDLASGGTDTQYF
TGCAGCGTTGAAGACCTGGCTAGCGGAGGCACAGATACGCAGTATTTT
>TRBV9|.|TRBD2|TRBJ2-1
CASSPLVGGLYNEQFF
TGTGCCAGCAGCCCTTTAGTGGGAGGGCTGTACAATGAGCAGTTCTTC